The 32 T cell receptor beta chains listed next were all sequenced from one sample in a study of blood T cell repertoires in COVID-19. The data were produced by immunoSEQ multiplex PCR, yet TCRdb's version contains in-frame clones alone and is incomplete. This sample carries tens of thousands of clones, approximately 80% of them seen once, and the ten largest clones take 20%. Sequenced material: peripheral blood. The source is a woman in her 70s with acute or convalescent COVID-19.

The gene calls are TRBV20-1 and TRBJ2-5, with D uncertain. CDR3 length equals 10 residues. From germline, CDR1 is DFQATT and CDR2 SNEGSKA (reference sequence). The V end was cut by 6 bases, the J end by 2 bases, with 4 bases between. CDR3 in amino acids: CSALQETQYF. CDR3 DNA sequence: TGCAGTGCCCTACAAGAGACCCAGTACTTC.

The V and J genes are TRBV27 and TRBJ1-2; 7 positions match TRBD1. The CDR3 is 15 amino acids. The V gene's germline CDR1 is MNHEY and CDR2 SMNVEV (reference sequence). Trimming removed 1 base from V and 4 bases from J; junction bases left unmatched: 6. CDR3 nucleotides: TGTGCCAGCAGTTTATTGGCAGGGGGGACCTATGGCTACACCTTC. It encodes CASSLLAGGTYGYTF.

The chain is built from TRBV3-1 (or the pseudogene TRBV3-2) and TRBJ1-1, with TRBD1 matching over 8 bases. Trimming removed 4 bases from V and 6 bases from J; junction bases left unmatched: 10. This CDR3 comprises 15 residues. Germline V gene lookup returns CDR1 LGHDT and CDR2 YNNKEL (reference sequence). Here the CDR3 reads CASSPVHRGGAEAFF. The DNA for the CDR3 is TGTGCCAGCAGCCCGGTACACAGGGGGGGAGCTGAAGCTTTCTTT.

In DNA form, the CDR3 reads TGCGCCAGCAGCGCACAGGGGGAGGTGGCTGGGGCCAACGTCCTGACTTTC. Its protein product is CASSAQGEVAGANVLTF. The chain joins TRBV5-1 to TRBJ2-6; 8 bases agree with TRBD1. CDR3 length: 17 amino acids. The germline V gene has CDR1 SGHRS and CDR2 YFSETQ. V dropped 4 bases and J dropped 2; count of bases not matched to a gene: 8.

This chain connects TRBV6-2 or TRBV6-3 to TRBJ2-1; perhaps TRBD1 as D (6 bases). Germline assignment: CDR1 MNHEY and CDR2 SVGEGT. Between the trimmed V and J ends, which lost 2 bases and 4 bases, there was a span of 9 bases. The CDR3 is 14 amino acids. CDR3 amino acids: CASSYEGEYNEQFF. The DNA for the CDR3 is TGTGCCAGCAGTTACGAGGGGGAGTACAATGAGCAGTTCTTC.

This chain uses TRBV6-5 with TRBJ2-7; TRBD2 might be the D (5 bases). Per the germline V gene, CDR1 is MNHEY and CDR2 is SVGAGI. V lost 4 bases and J lost 0, with 13 bases in between. The CDR3 totals 15 residues. The CDR3 nucleotides are TGTGCCAGCAGTTCCCCGGGGAAATCCTCCTACGAGCAGTACTTC. Its protein is CASSSPGKSSYEQYF.

This chain joins TRBV6-5 and TRBJ2-5, with D possibly matching TRBD1 (5 bases). The germline CDR1 and CDR2 sequences are MNHEY and SVGAGI. This CDR3 spans 15 amino acids. Trimming took off 0 bases at V and 2 bases at J, with 10 bases between the two ends. The CDR3 DNA sequence: TGTGCCAGCAGTTACTCGAGAAACAGGCAAGAGACCCAGTACTTC. Protein sequence: CASSYSRNRQETQYF.

The chain employs TRBV7-2 and TRBJ2-7; D gene uncertain. V was cut by 5 bases and J by 5 bases, with 10 bases left in between. The CDR3 has 12 residues. CDR1 is SGHTA, CDR2 FQGNSA, per germline. CDR3 region: CASSLTRDEQYF. The DNA of the CDR3 is TGTGCCAGCAGCCTAACTCGGGACGAGCAGTACTTC.

The V gene is TRBV28, the J gene TRBJ2-7, with 12 bases identical to TRBD2. The CDR3 has 19 amino acids. The V gene end was trimmed by 1 base and the J gene end by 7 bases; junction bases not matched to a gene: 17. Germline V gene sequence: CDR1 MDHEN, CDR2 SYDVKM. CDR3 nucleotides: TGTGCCAGCAGTTTATTCCTAGCGGGAGGGACTAGACTCCCACGGGAGCAGTACTTC. Protein sequence: CASSLFLAGGTRLPREQYF.

Remarks on this clone: Other DNA sequences in this sample translate to the same CDR3. The gene calls are TRBV15 and TRBJ1-5; D possibly corresponds to TRBD1 (5 bases). The V end lost 5 bases, the J end lost 3 bases, and 20 bases lay between the germline ends. This CDR3 is built from 17 residues. The germline CDR1 and CDR2 sequences are LNHNV and YYDKDF (reference sequence). This CDR3 is CATSRGDFRDINQPQHF. In DNA form, the CDR3 reads TGTGCCACCAGCCGCGGGGATTTCAGGGATATCAATCAGCCCCAGCATTTT.

Remarks on this clone: A read error may produce the germline difference seen at one junction end. This sequence joins TRBV3-1 (or the pseudogene TRBV3-2) and TRBJ1-3; D gene uncertain. The CDR3 sequence is 15 residues long. Germline CDR1 is LGHDT and CDR2 is YNNKEL (reference sequence). CDR3: CASSKDLLSGNTIYF. The CDR3 nucleotides read TGTGCCAGCAGCAAAGACTTACTCTCTGGAAACACCATATATTTT.

The chain has TRBV6-4 and TRBJ2-3, with no clear D. From germline, CDR1 is MRHNA and CDR2 SNTAGT. V was trimmed by 0 bases and J by 4 bases, leaving 5 bases between them. CDR3 size: 13 residues. CDR3 nucleotide sequence: TGTGCCAGCAGTGACTCCCGGGCAGATACGCAGTATTTT. Its translation: CASSDSRADTQYF.

V gene TRBV7-2 combines with J gene TRBJ2-4; D is possibly TRBD1 (6 bases). From germline, CDR1 is SGHTA and CDR2 FQGNSA. V lost 1 base to trimming and J lost 3 bases, with 10 bases between them. CDR3 length: 15 amino acids. CDR3 region: CASSLEAGVKNIQYF. DNA of the CDR3: TGTGCCAGCAGCTTAGAGGCAGGGGTCAAAAACATTCAGTACTTC. Using reference TRBV7-2 and TRBJ2-4 for the parts outside the CDR3, the full variable domain is GAGVSQSPSNKVTEKGKDVELRCDPISGHTALYWYRQSLGQGLEFLIYFQGNSAPDKSGLPSDRFSAERTGGSVSTLTIQRTQQEDSAVYLCASSLEAGVKNIQYFGAGTRLSVL.

V and J are TRBV5-1 and TRBJ1-5; 7 bases are shared with TRBD1. Losses at the gene ends were 1 base for V and 6 bases for J; bases not matched to a gene: 7. This CDR3 has 15 residues. Germline V CDR1 and CDR2: SGHRS, YFSETQ. The CDR3 here is CASSLRSGGGQPQHF. The CDR3 bases are TGCGCCAGCAGCTTGAGGTCAGGGGGTGGTCAGCCCCAGCATTTT. The full variable domain, in which reference TRBV5-1 and TRBJ1-5 provide the parts outside the CDR3, is KAGVTQTPRYLIKTRGQQVTLSCSPISGHRSVSWYQQTPGQGLQFLFEYFSETQRNKGNFPGRFSGRQFSNSRSEMNVSTLELGDSALYLCASSLRSGGGQPQHFGDGTRLSIL.

In nucleotides, the CDR3 is TGTGCCAGCAGTGAAGGACAGGGGGTTAGGTCCTATAATTCACCCCTCCACTTT. Translating it yields CASSEGQGVRSYNSPLHF. The gene calls are TRBV6-1 and TRBJ1-6; 9 bases map to TRBD1. This CDR3 region has 18 residues. V was clipped by 1 base and J by 1 base; unmatched bases: 5. Germline V gives CDR1 MNHNS, CDR2 SASEGT.

This chain connects TRBV9 to TRBJ2-7, with 8 bases lining up with TRBD2. The CDR3 has 13 residues. Germline CDR1 reads SGDLS; CDR2 reads YYNGEE. The V and J ends lost 0 bases and 9 bases, in that order; junction bases with no gene match: 5. The CDR3 loop reads CASSVATSGSQYF. In DNA form, the CDR3 reads TGTGCCAGCAGCGTAGCTACTAGCGGTTCGCAGTACTTC.

This clone came up a few times. The V and J genes are TRBV5-4 and TRBJ1-2; 9 bases line up with TRBD1. Germline CDR1 is SGHNT and CDR2 is YYREEE (reference sequence). The CDR3 runs to 15 residues. V shed 4 bases and J 4 bases; nucleotides not matched to a gene: 8. The DNA of the CDR3 is TGTGCCAGCAGCGAAGGACAGGGGAAGGGCTATGGCTACACCTTC. Translation: CASSEGQGKGYGYTF.

This sequence joins TRBV6-4 and TRBJ1-2; the match to TRBD1 covers 7 bases. This CDR3 is built from 15 residues. The germline gives CDR1 MRHNA, CDR2 SNTAGT. Trimming removed 4 bases from V and 4 bases from J; junction bases left unmatched: 9. CDR3 DNA: TGTGCCAGCAGTGTCCAGACAGGGAGATCCTATGGCTACACCTTC. Protein product: CASSVQTGRSYGYTF.

J is TRBJ1-6 and V is TRBV5-8; D gene ambiguous. CDR1 is SGHTS, CDR2 YDEGEE, per germline. V shed 4 bases and J shed 9 bases, with 17 bases lying between them. The CDR3 covers 15 residues. This CDR3 reads CASSPGRRVRSPLHF. The CDR3 bases are TGTGCCAGCAGCCCGGGGAGACGAGTTCGTTCACCCCTCCACTTT.

This clone was counted between two and nine times. The chain uses TRBV18 and TRBJ2-5, with 9 bases lining up with TRBD2. Germline V gene sequence: CDR1 KGHSH, CDR2 LQKENI. The J segment lost 5 bases and the V segment lost 2 bases, leaving 9 bases of the junction unmatched. This CDR3 contains 16 residues. CDR3: CASSPYRGRAMETQYF. CDR3 in DNA: TGTGCCAGCTCACCATATCGCGGGAGGGCCATGGAGACCCAGTACTTC.

The chain is built from TRBV19 and TRBJ1-1; a weak D match, TRBD1 (6 bases). V gave up 5 bases and J gave up 1 base, with 8 bases separating them. CDR3 length: 13 amino acids. The germline CDR1 and CDR2 sequences are LNHDA and SQIVND (reference sequence). CDR3 nucleotide sequence: TGTGCCAGTAGTTCCAGGGGGAACACTGAAGCTTTCTTT. Amino acid sequence: CASSSRGNTEAFF.

This clone was counted a single time. The chain uses TRBV3-1 (or the pseudogene TRBV3-2) and TRBJ1-6; tentative D call: TRBD1 (5 bases). The CDR3 loop spans 14 amino acids. V lost 1 base, J lost 14 bases, and 15 bases lay in between. Germline CDR1 and CDR2: LGHDT and YNNKEL (reference sequence). The CDR3 protein is CASSQGQGGRTLHF. The DNA of the CDR3 is TGTGCCAGCAGCCAAGGGCAGGGAGGTCGAACCCTCCACTTT.

CDR3 nucleotide sequence: TGTGCCAGCAGCCTAACAGGAGAGACCCAGTACTTC. It translates to CASSLTGETQYF. V gene TRBV2 combines with J gene TRBJ2-5; weak D call: TRBD1 (5 bases). Germline V lookup: CDR1 SNHLY, CDR2 FYNNEI. V lost 6 bases, J lost 4 bases, and 9 bases lay in between. CDR3 size: 12 residues.

This clone is a singleton in its sample. The rearrangement joins TRBV5-1 to TRBJ1-3, with D maybe TRBD1 (5 bases). The CDR3 is 15 residues long. The V gene's germline CDR1 is SGHRS and CDR2 YFSETQ. The V and J ends lost 0 bases and 3 bases respectively, with 10 bases between them. CDR3 bases: TGCGCCAGCAGCTTGGAACCCACAGGTGGAAACACCATATATTTT. It encodes CASSLEPTGGNTIYF.

The rearrangement uses TRBV6-5 and TRBJ2-1, with 8 bases lining up with TRBD2. V lost 2 bases to trimming and J lost 5 bases; unmatched junction nucleotides: 8. Germline V gene data show CDR1 as MNHEY and CDR2 as SVGAGI. The CDR3 length is 16 residues. CDR3 coding DNA: TGTGCCAGCAGTTACCTCAGCGGGAGATCGGACAATGAGCAGTTCTTC. The encoded protein is CASSYLSGRSDNEQFF.

This clone has only a few counts. V gene TRBV18 combines with J gene TRBJ2-1; 8 positions match TRBD1. Germline lookup yields CDR1 KGHSH and CDR2 LQKENI. The V segment lost 3 bases and the J segment 3 bases; nucleotides outside the gene matches: 4. CDR3 length equals 15 residues. The CDR3 DNA sequence: TGTGCCAGCTCACCCCCGGGACAGGTCTACAATGAGCAGTTCTTC. This gives the protein CASSPPGQVYNEQFF.

The chain has TRBV6-5 and TRBJ2-7; a weak D match, TRBD2 (5 bases). Trimming pared 5 bases from V and 12 bases from J, leaving 26 bases between. Germline values: CDR1 MNHEY, CDR2 SVGAGI. The CDR3 is 15 residues long. The CDR3 DNA is TGTGCCAGCAGTCCCCACAGTTGGGGAGACCAAAGGCGGTACTTC. It translates to CASSPHSWGDQRRYF.

J is TRBJ2-1 and V is TRBV6-5, with D tentatively TRBD2 (5 bases). Trimming removed 0 bases at V and 12 bases at J, with 12 bases between. Germline V CDR1 and CDR2: MNHEY, SVGAGI. The CDR3 is 13 amino acids. CDR3 DNA: TGTGCCAGCAGTTACTCGAAAGGTGGAGGGCAGTTCTTC. Translated: CASSYSKGGGQFF.

The gene calls are TRBV28 and TRBJ1-5, with D possibly being TRBD1 (5 bases). The germline V gene encodes CDR1 MDHEN and CDR2 SYDVKM. The CDR3 loop spans 16 amino acids. The V end was cut by 6 bases, the J end by 4 bases, with 19 bases between. The CDR3 protein is CASRQEKGRVNQPQHF. CDR3 DNA sequence: TGTGCCAGCAGACAGGAAAAGGGCAGGGTTAATCAGCCCCAGCATTTT.

This rearrangement joins TRBV14 to TRBJ1-3, with D perhaps TRBD1 (5 bases). Germline V gene lookup returns CDR1 SGHDN and CDR2 FVKESK. The V end was cut by 5 bases, the J end by 2 bases, with 13 bases between. The CDR3 extends over 15 amino acids. The CDR3 reads CASSGNQGAGNTIYF. In DNA, the CDR3 is TGTGCCAGCAGCGGCAACCAAGGGGCTGGAAACACCATATATTTT.

The chain carries TRBV28 and TRBJ1-2; D is possibly TRBD1 (5 bases). This CDR3 region has 13 residues. Trimming pared 4 bases from V and 8 bases from J, leaving 14 bases between. Germline V gives CDR1 MDHEN, CDR2 SYDVKM. The CDR3 nucleotides read TGTGCCAGCAGTTCATTCAGGGTAGTGGGCTACACCTTC. Translating gives CASSSFRVVGYTF.

This clone was seen only once. This chain connects TRBV2 to TRBJ1-3, with 7 bases aligning to TRBD1. Germline lookup yields CDR1 SNHLY and CDR2 FYNNEI. The CDR3 runs 14 residues. V shed 7 bases and J 1 base; nucleotides not matched to a gene: 4. The CDR3 loop reads CASKGTVSGNTIYF. The CDR3 nucleotides read TGTGCCAGCAAGGGGACAGTTTCTGGAAACACCATATATTTT.